The 27 T cell receptor beta chains given below trace back to one sample, sequenced in a study of T cell repertoires in cytomegalovirus infection. TCRdb redid the calling of the reads with MiXCR, one entry per CDR3 protein. Among about 140,000 distinct CDR3 sequences listed, about 6% were seen once. Sequencing input: PBMCs. The receptors here all came from a human donor in good health (CMV status not recorded). Some clones in this sample may be carry-over from other donors' samples.

This clonotype appeared many times. This chain uses TRBV11-1 with TRBJ1-1; unclear D gene. V dropped 5 bases and J dropped 7 bases, with 8 bases sitting between them. The CDR3 runs 11 residues. Germline CDR1 and CDR2: SGHAT and FQDESV (reference sequence). The CDR3 loop is CASSLQYEAFF. The DNA for the CDR3 is TGTGCCAGCAGCCTACAATATGAAGCTTTCTTT.

This clonotype has ten or more counts. The chain is built from TRBV4-2 and TRBJ1-1; 10 positions agree with TRBD1. This CDR3 spans 17 amino acids. In germline, CDR1 is LGHNA, CDR2 YNFKEQ. V lost 0 bases and J lost 1; bases outside the gene matches: 5. The CDR3 bases are TGTGCCAGCAGCCAAGATCCCGGGACAGGGGCGAACACTGAAGCTTTCTTT. This translates into CASSQDPGTGANTEAFF.

This clonotype showed up many times. The chain recombines TRBV14 with TRBJ2-5, with D perhaps matching TRBD2 (7 bases). V was clipped by 0 bases and J by 5 bases, with 13 bases between them. Germline lookup yields CDR1 SGHDN and CDR2 FVKESK. CDR3 length equals 15 residues. For the CDR3, the DNA is TGTGCCAGCAGCCAAGATTCGGGGGGCCTTGAGACCCAGTACTTC. This encodes CASSQDSGGLETQYF.

This chain links TRBV29-1 with TRBJ1-3; D is possibly TRBD1 (5 bases). From germline, CDR1 is SQVTM and CDR2 ANQGSEA. Deletions cut 6 bases from V and 4 bases from J, with 19 bases between. The CDR3 has 15 amino acids. CDR3 sequence (DNA): TGCAGCGTGGCCCCGGGTACGGGGCAGGGAAACACCATATATTTT. Translating gives CSVAPGTGQGNTIYF.

This clonotype was recorded at least ten times. The chain recombines TRBV7-2 with TRBJ2-1, with TRBD2 identical over 11 bases. The V gene end was trimmed by 4 bases and the J gene end by 9 bases; junction bases not matched to a gene: 17. Germline CDR1 and CDR2: SGHTA and FQGNSA. CDR3 length: 18 residues. CDR3 DNA: TGTGCCAGCAGCTCTAGGAAAAGATCACTAGCGGGGGCCTTTGAGCAGTTCTTC. This gives the protein CASSSRKRSLAGAFEQFF.

In this sample, this clonotype turned up many times. This chain links TRBV12-3 or TRBV12-4 with TRBJ1-1, with unresolved D. Trimming left V 6 bases short and J 0 bases short, with 8 bases between. The CDR3 totals 13 residues. The CDR3 sequence: CASSPNLNTEAFF. DNA for the CDR3: TGTGCCAGCAGCCCTAATCTGAACACTGAAGCTTTCTTT.

The chain uses TRBV15 and TRBJ2-4; the D is unclear. Germline lookup yields CDR1 LNHNV and CDR2 YYDKDF (reference sequence). Between the trimmed V and J ends, which lost 0 bases and 0 bases, there was a span of 9 bases. The CDR3 is 16 residues long. CDR3 region: CATSRDRGLAKNIQYF. Written as DNA, the CDR3 is TGTGCCACCAGCAGAGATCGTGGTTTAGCCAAAAACATTCAGTACTTC.

V and J are TRBV7-6 and TRBJ1-1; TRBD1 agrees at 7 bases. Per germline, CDR1 SGHVS and CDR2 FNYEAQ. V trimming: 5 bases; J trimming: 3 bases; junction bases outside the gene matches: 6. The CDR3 consists of 14 residues. CDR3 sequence: CASSLGQRDTEAFF. CDR3 coding DNA: TGTGCCAGCAGCCTGGGACAGAGAGACACTGAAGCTTTCTTT.

This clonotype showed up many times. The chain joins TRBV7-8 to TRBJ2-1; D is unclear. The V and J ends lost 1 base and 1 base respectively, with 11 bases between them. The CDR3 length is 16 residues. The germline gives CDR1 SGHVS, CDR2 FQNEAQ. This CDR3 reads CASSLEPVESYNEQFF. CDR3 bases: TGTGCCAGCAGCTTAGAGCCGGTTGAATCCTACAATGAGCAGTTCTTC.

This clonotype was counted ten times or more. The chain combines TRBV7-2 with TRBJ1-1; D is undetermined. Germline values: CDR1 SGHTA, CDR2 FQGNSA. The CDR3 sequence is 14 residues long. The germline V and J ends were trimmed by 0 bases and 3 bases, with 8 bases remaining between them. CDR3 sequence reads: CASSLAGSHTEAFF. The CDR3 nucleotides read TGTGCCAGCAGCTTAGCGGGCAGCCACACTGAAGCTTTCTTT.

This chain uses TRBV24-1 with TRBJ2-2; D might be TRBD2 (7 bases). The CDR3 length is 15 residues. The ends were cut back, 5 bases at V and 3 bases at J, with 12 bases in the middle. CDR1 and CDR2 (germline): KGHDR, SFDVKD. The CDR3: CATSARGADTGELFF. The CDR3 DNA reads as TGTGCCACCAGTGCCCGGGGGGCAGACACCGGGGAGCTGTTTTTT.

This clonotype was counted a few times. The gene calls are TRBV6-4 and TRBJ2-1; the D is unclear. This CDR3 is 16 amino acids long. CDR1 and CDR2 (germline): MRHNA, SNTAGT. The V and J ends lost 5 bases and 0 bases respectively, with 14 bases between them. The CDR3 region is CASSMFPSSSYNEQFF. The CDR3 nucleotides are TGTGCCAGCAGTATGTTTCCGAGTAGCTCCTACAATGAGCAGTTCTTC.

The chain joins TRBV5-1 to TRBJ2-3, with 8 bases identical to TRBD2. Germline V gene data show CDR1 as SGHRS and CDR2 as YFSETQ. The CDR3 extends over 18 amino acids. V gave up 0 bases and J gave up 0 bases; unmatched junction bases: 9. CDR3 sequence reads: CASSLGAAAGGSTDTQYF. The CDR3 DNA follows: TGCGCCAGCAGCTTGGGAGCTGCGGCGGGGGGCAGCACAGATACGCAGTATTTT.

This clonotype occurred many times. In DNA form, the CDR3 reads TGTGCCAGCAGAGCCGGACAGGGGGGCGCCTACGAGCAGTACTTC. Translation: CASRAGQGGAYEQYF. J is TRBJ2-7 and V is TRBV6-2 or TRBV6-3; 10 bases map to TRBD1. The junction had 7 bases not matched to a gene; V was cut back by 6 bases and J by 2 bases. The length of the CDR3 is 15 residues. CDR1 MNHEY and CDR2 SVGEGT come from the germline V gene.

This clonotype was found many times. This chain links TRBV7-2 with TRBJ2-3, with a weak D call TRBD2 (6 bases). Trimming cost V 5 bases and J 5 bases, with 14 bases left between them. The CDR3 runs 14 residues. The germline gives CDR1 SGHTA, CDR2 FQGNSA. This CDR3 is CASSAGLMEDTQYF. Written as DNA, the CDR3 is TGTGCCAGCAGCGCCGGACTAATGGAAGATACGCAGTATTTT.

This clonotype was picked up many times. The CDR3 DNA reads as TGTGCCAGCAGCTTAGTCCACGGGGGCGATGAGCAGTTCTTC. Translation gives CASSLVHGGDEQFF. The chain is built from TRBV7-2 and TRBJ2-1, with D tentatively TRBD1 or TRBD2 (6 bases each). CDR1 SGHTA and CDR2 FQGNSA come from the germline V gene. The V and J ends lost 1 base and 8 bases respectively, with 12 bases between them. The CDR3 is 14 residues long.

This clonotype was counted at least ten times. The CDR3 DNA reads as TGCAGCGTGGCTGCTTATGGCTACACCTTC. It yields the protein CSVAAYGYTF. This chain joins TRBV29-1 and TRBJ1-2; D not resolved. The V gene's germline CDR1 is SQVTM and CDR2 ANQGSEA. This CDR3 comprises 10 residues. With 6 bases removed from V and 5 bases from J, the gap between germline ends came to 7 bases. The whole variable domain, remainder taken from reference TRBV29-1 and TRBJ1-2, is SAVISQKPSRDICQRGTSLTIQCQVDSQVTMMFWYRQQPGQSLTLIATANQGSEATYESGFVIDKFPISRPNLTFSTLTVSNMSPEDSSIYLCSVAAYGYTFGSGTRLTVV.

In its sample, this clonotype was seen many times. The chain uses TRBV30 and TRBJ1-5, with a tentative D call TRBD1 (6 bases). V was shortened by 1 base and J by 5 bases, with 15 bases between the two germline ends. This CDR3 is 15 amino acids long. In germline, CDR1 is GTSNPN, CDR2 SVGIG (reference sequence). The CDR3 spells CAWSDSYRDYQPQHF. The CDR3 DNA follows: TGTGCCTGGAGTGATTCCTACAGGGACTATCAGCCCCAGCATTTT.

The table lists this clonotype with a few counts. Mismatch with germline at one junction end may stem from a read error. The V gene is TRBV4-1, the J gene TRBJ2-1; 10 bases are shared with TRBD2. CDR1 and CDR2 from the germline V gene are MGHRA and YSYEKL. This CDR3 region has 17 residues. The CDR3 loop is CASSQEPAGGHYNEQFF. The CDR3 coding sequence is TGTGCCAGCAGCCAAGAACCAGCGGGGGGGCACTACAATGAGCAGTTCTTC.

The table lists this clonotype with a few counts. The chain carries TRBV11-2 and TRBJ2-7; D is unresolved. The CDR3 extends over 12 amino acids. In germline, CDR1 is SGHAT, CDR2 FQNNGV. V lost 1 base, J lost 2 bases, and 3 bases lay in between. The chain's CDR3 is CASSLVPYEQYF. The CDR3 DNA sequence: TGTGCCAGCAGCTTAGTTCCCTACGAGCAGTACTTC.

The chain combines TRBV6-2 or TRBV6-3 with TRBJ1-5; D is unresolved. From germline, CDR1 is MNHEY and CDR2 SVGEGT. Trimming took off 7 bases at V and 0 bases at J, with 4 bases between the two ends. CDR3 length: 12 amino acids. DNA for the CDR3: TGTGCCAGCAAAAATAGCAATCAGCCCCAGCATTTT. Its translation: CASKNSNQPQHF.

In its sample, this clonotype was seen many times. V usage is TRBV7-2 and J usage is TRBJ2-1; D is perhaps TRBD2 (6 bases). V was trimmed by 5 bases and J by 7 bases, leaving 15 bases between them. There are 14 residues in the CDR3. The germline gives CDR1 SGHTA, CDR2 FQGNSA. This chain's CDR3 is CASSPPRGRNEQFF. The CDR3 DNA is TGTGCCAGCAGCCCGCCGAGAGGGAGGAATGAGCAGTTCTTC. Filled out from reference TRBV7-2 and TRBJ2-1, the complete variable domain reads GAGVSQSPSNKVTEKGKDVELRCDPISGHTALYWYRQSLGQGLEFLIYFQGNSAPDKSGLPSDRFSAERTGGSVSTLTIQRTQQEDSAVYLCASSPPRGRNEQFFGPGTRLTVL.

This clonotype came up many times. V and J are TRBV2 and TRBJ1-1, with D perhaps matching TRBD1 (5 bases). The CDR3 is 15 amino acids. V lost 7 bases to trimming and J lost 1 base, with 16 bases between them. Germline CDR1 is SNHLY and CDR2 is FYNNEI. CDR3: CASKPLTAPNTEAFF. The CDR3 DNA sequence: TGTGCCAGCAAGCCCCTGACAGCTCCGAACACTGAAGCTTTCTTT.

This clonotype was detected ten times or more. The chain has TRBV7-2 and TRBJ2-3, with TRBD2 matching over 8 bases. The CDR3 consists of 16 residues. After removal of 2 bases from V and 2 bases from J, the junction contained 6 bases not matched to a gene. CDR1 and CDR2 (germline): SGHTA, FQGNSA. The CDR3 DNA reads TGTGCCAGCAGCTTAATGGGTAGCGGGGCCACAGATACGCAGTATTTT. This codes for CASSLMGSGATDTQYF.

The rearrangement links TRBV9 to TRBJ1-1, with TRBD1 matching 9 bases. J lost 3 bases, V lost 2 bases, and 2 bases had no gene match. The CDR3 covers 14 residues. Germline V gene data show CDR1 as SGDLS and CDR2 as YYNGEE. In DNA form, the CDR3 reads TGTGCCAGCAGCGTGCGACAGGGGGACACTGAAGCTTTCTTT. Amino acid sequence: CASSVRQGDTEAFF.

This clonotype came up many times. The rearrangement uses TRBV2 and TRBJ2-2, with D uncertain. V was clipped by 4 bases and J by 1 base, with 10 bases between them. Germline V gives CDR1 SNHLY, CDR2 FYNNEI. CDR3 length: 15 amino acids. The CDR3 DNA sequence: TGTGCCAGCAGTGGTTCGAACTTGAACACCGGGGAGCTGTTTTTT. Amino acid sequence: CASSGSNLNTGELFF.

This clonotype was detected many times. The chain couples TRBV19 to TRBJ2-1; D is perhaps TRBD1 (5 bases). Germline V gene lookup returns CDR1 LNHDA and CDR2 SQIVND (reference sequence). This CDR3 is 16 amino acids long. V was cut by 5 bases and J by 2 bases, with 16 bases left in between. The CDR3 DNA is TGTGCCAGTAGTCATAACCAGGCAGGGACCTACAATGAGCAGTTCTTC. Its translation is CASSHNQAGTYNEQFF.